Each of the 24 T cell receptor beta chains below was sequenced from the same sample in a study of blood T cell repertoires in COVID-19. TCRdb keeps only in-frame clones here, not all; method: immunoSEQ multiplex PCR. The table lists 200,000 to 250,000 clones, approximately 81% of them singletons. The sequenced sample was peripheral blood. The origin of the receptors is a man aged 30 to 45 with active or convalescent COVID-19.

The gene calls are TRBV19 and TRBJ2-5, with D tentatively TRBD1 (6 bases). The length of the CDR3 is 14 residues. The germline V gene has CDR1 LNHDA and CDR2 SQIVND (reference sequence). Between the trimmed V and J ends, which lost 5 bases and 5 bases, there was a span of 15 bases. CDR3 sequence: CASSAPGVWETQYF. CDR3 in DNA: TGTGCCAGTAGTGCACCAGGGGTTTGGGAGACCCAGTACTTC.

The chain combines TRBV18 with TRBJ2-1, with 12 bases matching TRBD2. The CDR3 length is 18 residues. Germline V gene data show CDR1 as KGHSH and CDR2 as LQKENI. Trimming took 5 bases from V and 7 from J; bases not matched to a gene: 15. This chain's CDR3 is CASSNNPASGGAYNEQFF. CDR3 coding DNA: TGTGCCAGCTCAAACAACCCGGCTAGCGGGGGGGCTTATAATGAGCAGTTCTTC.

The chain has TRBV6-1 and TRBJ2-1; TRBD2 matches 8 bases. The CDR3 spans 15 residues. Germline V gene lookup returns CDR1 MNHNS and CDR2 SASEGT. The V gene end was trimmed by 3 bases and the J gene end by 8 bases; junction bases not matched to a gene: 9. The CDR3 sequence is CASSEVAGRGYEQFF. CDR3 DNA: TGTGCCAGCAGTGAGGTAGCGGGGCGGGGTTATGAGCAGTTCTTC.

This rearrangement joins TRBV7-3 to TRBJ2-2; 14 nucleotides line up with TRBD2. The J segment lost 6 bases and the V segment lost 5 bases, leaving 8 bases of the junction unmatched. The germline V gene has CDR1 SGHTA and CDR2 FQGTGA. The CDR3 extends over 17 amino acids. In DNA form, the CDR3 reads TGTGCCAGCAGCCAGGGACTAGCGGGAGTTGGGTCCGGGGAGCTGTTTTTT. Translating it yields CASSQGLAGVGSGELFF.

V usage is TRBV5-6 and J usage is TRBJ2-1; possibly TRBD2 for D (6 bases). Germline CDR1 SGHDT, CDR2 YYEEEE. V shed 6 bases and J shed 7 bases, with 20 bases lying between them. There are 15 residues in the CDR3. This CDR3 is CASNPSTRGRNEQFF. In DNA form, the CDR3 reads TGTGCCAGCAACCCCTCAACCCGGGGGAGGAATGAGCAGTTCTTC. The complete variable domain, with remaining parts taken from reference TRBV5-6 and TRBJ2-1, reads DAGVTQSPTHLIKTRGQQVTLRCSPKSGHDTVSWYQQALGQGPQFIFQYYEEEERQRGNFPDRFSGHQFPNYSSELNVNALLLGDSALYLCASNPSTRGRNEQFFGPGTRLTVL.

CDR3 loop: CASSVEDRGRVGYTF. The CDR3 coding sequence is TGTGCCAGCAGCGTAGAGGACAGGGGGCGTGTTGGCTACACCTTC. The chain is built from TRBV9 and TRBJ1-2, with 11 bases fitting TRBD1. In germline, CDR1 is SGDLS, CDR2 YYNGEE. The V and J ends lost 0 bases and 7 bases, in that order; junction bases with no gene match: 5. The CDR3 contains 15 residues.

CDR3 sequence reads: CASSEAGGYGNTIYF. Written as DNA, the CDR3 is TGTGCCAGCAGTGAAGCGGGGGGTTATGGAAACACCATATATTTT. The V call is TRBV2, the J call TRBJ1-3, with D possibly being TRBD1 (5 bases). The CDR3 contains 15 residues. CDR1 and CDR2 (germline): SNHLY, FYNNEI. V lost 0 bases to trimming and J lost 3 bases, with 9 bases between them.

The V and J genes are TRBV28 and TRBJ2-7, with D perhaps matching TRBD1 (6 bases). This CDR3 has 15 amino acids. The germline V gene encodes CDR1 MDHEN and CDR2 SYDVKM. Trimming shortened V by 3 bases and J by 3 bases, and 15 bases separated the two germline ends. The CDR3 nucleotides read TGTGCCAGCAGTTTGGGCCTTCGGACAGTCTACGAGCAGTACTTC. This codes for CASSLGLRTVYEQYF.

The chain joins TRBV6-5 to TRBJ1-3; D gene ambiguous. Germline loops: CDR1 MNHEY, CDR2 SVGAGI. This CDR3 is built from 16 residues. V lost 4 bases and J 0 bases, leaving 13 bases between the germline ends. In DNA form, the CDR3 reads TGTGCCAGCAGTTCCACAATAAACCTCTCTGGAAACACCATATATTTT. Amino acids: CASSSTINLSGNTIYF.

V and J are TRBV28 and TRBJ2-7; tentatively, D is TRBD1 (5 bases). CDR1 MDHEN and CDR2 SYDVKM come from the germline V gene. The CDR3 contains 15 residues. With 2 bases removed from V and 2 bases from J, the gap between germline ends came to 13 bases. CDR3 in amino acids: CASSLTTEGTYEQYF. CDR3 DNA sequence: TGTGCCAGCAGTTTAACGACAGAAGGAACCTACGAGCAGTACTTC.

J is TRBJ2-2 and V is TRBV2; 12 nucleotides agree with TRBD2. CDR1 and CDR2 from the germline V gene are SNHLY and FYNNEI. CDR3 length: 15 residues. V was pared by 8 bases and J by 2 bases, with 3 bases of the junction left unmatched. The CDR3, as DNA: TGTGCCAGCCTACTAGCGGGAGGAAACACCGGGGAGCTGTTTTTT. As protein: CASLLAGGNTGELFF.

As DNA, the CDR3 is TGTGCCAGCAGTCCGACTAGCGGGGGGACGTTCGGGCCAGATACGCAGTATTTT. This encodes CASSPTSGGTFGPDTQYF. The chain combines TRBV6-6 with TRBJ2-3; TRBD2 aligns across 13 bases. J lost 4 bases, V lost 5 bases, and 12 bases had no gene match. Germline V gene sequence: CDR1 MNHNY, CDR2 SVGAGI (reference sequence). The CDR3 is made up of 18 amino acids.

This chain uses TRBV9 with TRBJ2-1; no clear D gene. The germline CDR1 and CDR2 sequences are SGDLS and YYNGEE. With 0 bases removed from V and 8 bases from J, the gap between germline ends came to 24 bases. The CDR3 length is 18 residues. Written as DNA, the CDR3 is TGTGCCAGCAGCGTAGCTGAATCTAGTCGCGACCGTCCCCATGAGCAGTTCTTC. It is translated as CASSVAESSRDRPHEQFF.

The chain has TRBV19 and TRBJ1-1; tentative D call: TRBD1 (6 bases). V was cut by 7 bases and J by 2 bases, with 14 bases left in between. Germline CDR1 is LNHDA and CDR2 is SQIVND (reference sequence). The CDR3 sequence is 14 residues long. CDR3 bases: TGTGCCAGTACAACCGGGACAATTAACACTGAAGCTTTCTTT. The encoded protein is CASTTGTINTEAFF.

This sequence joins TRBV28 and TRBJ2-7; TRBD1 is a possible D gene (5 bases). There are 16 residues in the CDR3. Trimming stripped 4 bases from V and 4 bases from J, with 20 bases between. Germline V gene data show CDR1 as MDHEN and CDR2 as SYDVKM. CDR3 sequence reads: CASSYHARTQGYEQYF. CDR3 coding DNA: TGTGCCAGCAGTTACCATGCCCGCACCCAGGGATACGAGCAGTACTTC.

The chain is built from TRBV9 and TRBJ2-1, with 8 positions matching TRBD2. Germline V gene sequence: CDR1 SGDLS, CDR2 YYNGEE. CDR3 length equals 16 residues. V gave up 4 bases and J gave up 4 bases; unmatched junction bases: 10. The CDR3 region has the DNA TGTGCCAGCAGCACAGAACCGGGACTAGATTACAATGAGCAGTTCTTC. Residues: CASSTEPGLDYNEQFF. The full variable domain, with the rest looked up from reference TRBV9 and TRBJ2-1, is DSGVTQTPKHLITATGQRVTLRCSPRSGDLSVYWYQQSLDQGLQFLIQYYNGEERAKGNILERFSAQQFPDLHSELNLSSLELGDSALYFCASSTEPGLDYNEQFFGPGTRLTVL.

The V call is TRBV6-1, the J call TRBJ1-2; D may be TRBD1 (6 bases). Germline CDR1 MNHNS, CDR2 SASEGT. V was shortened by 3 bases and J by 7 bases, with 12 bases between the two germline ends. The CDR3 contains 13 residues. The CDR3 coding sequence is TGTGCCAGCAGTGATGACAGGCTTTTTGGCTACACCTTC. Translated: CASSDDRLFGYTF.

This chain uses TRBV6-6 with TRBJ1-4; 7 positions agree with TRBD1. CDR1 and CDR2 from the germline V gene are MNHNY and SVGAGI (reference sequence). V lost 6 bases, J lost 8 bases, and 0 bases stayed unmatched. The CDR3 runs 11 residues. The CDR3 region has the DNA TGTGCCAGCAGAGGGGGCGAAAAACTGTTTTTT. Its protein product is CASRGGEKLFF.

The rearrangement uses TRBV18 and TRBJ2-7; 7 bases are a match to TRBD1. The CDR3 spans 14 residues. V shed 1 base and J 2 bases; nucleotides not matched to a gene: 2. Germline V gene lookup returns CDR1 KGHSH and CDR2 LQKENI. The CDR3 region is CASSPLGTAYEQYF. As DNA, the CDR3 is TGTGCCAGCTCACCACTAGGGACAGCCTACGAGCAGTACTTC.

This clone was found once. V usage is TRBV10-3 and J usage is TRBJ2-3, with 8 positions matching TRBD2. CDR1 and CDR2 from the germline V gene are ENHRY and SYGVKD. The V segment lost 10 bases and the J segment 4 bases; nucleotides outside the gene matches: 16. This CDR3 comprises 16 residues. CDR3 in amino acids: CATMRGSAGGSDTQYF. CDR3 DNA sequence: TGTGCCACCATGCGGGGGTCGGCGGGAGGATCAGATACGCAGTATTTT.

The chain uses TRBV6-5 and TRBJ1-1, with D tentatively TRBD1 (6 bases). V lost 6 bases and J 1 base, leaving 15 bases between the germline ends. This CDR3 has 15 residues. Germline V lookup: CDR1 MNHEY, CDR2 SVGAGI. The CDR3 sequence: CASSDAFRGNTEAFF. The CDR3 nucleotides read TGTGCCAGCAGCGATGCCTTCAGGGGGAACACTGAAGCTTTCTTT.

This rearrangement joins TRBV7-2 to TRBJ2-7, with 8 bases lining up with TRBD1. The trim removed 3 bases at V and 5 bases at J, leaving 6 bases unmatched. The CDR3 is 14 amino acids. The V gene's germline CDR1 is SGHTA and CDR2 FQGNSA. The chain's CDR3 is CASSFGTGNNEQYF. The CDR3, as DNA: TGTGCCAGCAGCTTCGGGACAGGAAATAACGAGCAGTACTTC.

The CDR3 loop reads CASSRGRDSRGDEQFF. The CDR3 DNA reads as TGTGCCAGCAGCCGGGGGAGGGACTCTCGGGGCGATGAGCAGTTCTTC. This chain links TRBV27 with TRBJ2-1; 7 nucleotides match TRBD2. Germline V gene lookup returns CDR1 MNHEY and CDR2 SMNVEV (reference sequence). CDR3 length equals 16 residues. The V segment lost 6 bases and the J segment 8 bases; nucleotides outside the gene matches: 16.

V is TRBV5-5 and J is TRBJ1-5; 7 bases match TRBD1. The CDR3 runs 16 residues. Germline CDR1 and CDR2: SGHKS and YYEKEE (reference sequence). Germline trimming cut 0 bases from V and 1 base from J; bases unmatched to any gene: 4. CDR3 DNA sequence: TGTGCCAGCAGCTTGGAAGGGGGCTGGAGCAATCAGCCCCAGCATTTT. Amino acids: CASSLEGGWSNQPQHF.